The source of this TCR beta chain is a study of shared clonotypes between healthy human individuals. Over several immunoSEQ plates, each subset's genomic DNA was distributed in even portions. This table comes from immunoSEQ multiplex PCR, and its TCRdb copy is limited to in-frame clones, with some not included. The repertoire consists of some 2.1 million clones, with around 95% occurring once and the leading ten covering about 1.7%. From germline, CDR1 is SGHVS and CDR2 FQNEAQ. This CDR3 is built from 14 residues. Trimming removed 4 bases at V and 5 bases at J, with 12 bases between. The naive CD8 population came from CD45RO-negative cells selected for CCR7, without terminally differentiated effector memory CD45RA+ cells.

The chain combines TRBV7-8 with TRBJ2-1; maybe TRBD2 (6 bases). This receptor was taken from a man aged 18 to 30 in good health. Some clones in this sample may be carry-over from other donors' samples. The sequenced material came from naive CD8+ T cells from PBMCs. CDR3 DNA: TGTGCCAGCAGCTCCACCGGGGGAGACAATGAGCAGTTCTTC. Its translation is CASSSTGGDNEQFF.